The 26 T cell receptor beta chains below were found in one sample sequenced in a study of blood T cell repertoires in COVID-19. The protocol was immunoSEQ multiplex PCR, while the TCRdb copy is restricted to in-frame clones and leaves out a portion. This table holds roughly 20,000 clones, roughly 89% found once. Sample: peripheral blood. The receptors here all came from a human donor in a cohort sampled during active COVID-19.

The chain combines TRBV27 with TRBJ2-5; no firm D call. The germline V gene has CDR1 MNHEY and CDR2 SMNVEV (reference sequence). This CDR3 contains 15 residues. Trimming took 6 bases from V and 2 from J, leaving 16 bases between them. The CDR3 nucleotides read TGTGCCAGCAGCGATACAATGGGCTTACAAGAGACCCAGTACTTC. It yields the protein CASSDTMGLQETQYF.

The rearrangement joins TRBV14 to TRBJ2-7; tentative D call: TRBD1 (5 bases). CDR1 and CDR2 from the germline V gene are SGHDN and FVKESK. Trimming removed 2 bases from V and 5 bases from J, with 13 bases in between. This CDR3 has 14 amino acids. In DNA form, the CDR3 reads TGTGCCAGCAGCCAACTTCAGGGTGCGAACGAGCAGTACTTC. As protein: CASSQLQGANEQYF. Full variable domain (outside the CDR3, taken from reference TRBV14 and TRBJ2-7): EAGVTQFPSHSVIEKGQTVTLRCDPISGHDNLYWYRRVMGKEIKFLLHFVKESKQDESGMPNNRFLAERTGGTYSTLKVQPAELEDSGVYFCASSQLQGANEQYFGPGTRLTVT.

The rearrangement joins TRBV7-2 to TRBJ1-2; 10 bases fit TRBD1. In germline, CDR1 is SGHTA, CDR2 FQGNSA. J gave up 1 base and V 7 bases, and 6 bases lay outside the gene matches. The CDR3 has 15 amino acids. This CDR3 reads CASTRDRGGNYGYTF. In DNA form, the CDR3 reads TGTGCCAGCACGCGGGACAGGGGCGGTAACTATGGCTACACCTTC.

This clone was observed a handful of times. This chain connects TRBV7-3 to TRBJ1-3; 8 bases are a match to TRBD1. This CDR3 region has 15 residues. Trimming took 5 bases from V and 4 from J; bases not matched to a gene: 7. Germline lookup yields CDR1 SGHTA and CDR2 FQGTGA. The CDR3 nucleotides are TGTGCCAGCAGCCCAACAGGGGGAGAGGGAAACACCATATATTTT. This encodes CASSPTGGEGNTIYF.

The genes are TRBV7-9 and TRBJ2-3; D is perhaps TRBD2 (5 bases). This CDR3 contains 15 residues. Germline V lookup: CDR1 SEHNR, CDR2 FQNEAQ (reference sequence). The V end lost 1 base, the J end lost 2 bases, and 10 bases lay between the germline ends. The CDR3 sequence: CASSLGGSPTDTQYF. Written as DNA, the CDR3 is TGTGCCAGCAGCTTAGGAGGGAGCCCCACAGATACGCAGTATTTT. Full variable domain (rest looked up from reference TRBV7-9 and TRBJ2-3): DTGVSQNPRHKITKRGQNVTFRCDPISEHNRLYWYRQTLGQGPEFLTYFQNEAQLEKSRLLSDRFSAERPKGSFSTLEIQRTEQGDSAMYLCASSLGGSPTDTQYFGPGTRLTVL.

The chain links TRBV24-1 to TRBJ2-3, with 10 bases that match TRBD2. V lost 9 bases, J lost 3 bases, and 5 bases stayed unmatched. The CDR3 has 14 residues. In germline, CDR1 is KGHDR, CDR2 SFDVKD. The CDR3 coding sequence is TGTGCCACCGAGGCTAGCGGGAGAACAGATACGCAGTATTTT. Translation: CATEASGRTDTQYF.

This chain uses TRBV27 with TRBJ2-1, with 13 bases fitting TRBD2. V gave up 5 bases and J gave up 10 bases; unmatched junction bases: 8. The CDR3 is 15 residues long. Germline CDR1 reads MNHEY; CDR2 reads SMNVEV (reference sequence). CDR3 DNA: TGTGCCAGCAGTCCGACTAGCGGGAGGCCCCCGGAGCAGTTCTTC. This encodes CASSPTSGRPPEQFF.

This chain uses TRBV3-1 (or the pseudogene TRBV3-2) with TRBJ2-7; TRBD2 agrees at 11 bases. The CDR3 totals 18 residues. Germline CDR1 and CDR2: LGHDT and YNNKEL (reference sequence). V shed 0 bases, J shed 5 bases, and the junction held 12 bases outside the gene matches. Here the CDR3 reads CASSQDRFSGREVDEQYF. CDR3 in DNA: TGTGCCAGCAGCCAAGATCGGTTTAGCGGGAGGGAGGTGGACGAGCAGTACTTC.

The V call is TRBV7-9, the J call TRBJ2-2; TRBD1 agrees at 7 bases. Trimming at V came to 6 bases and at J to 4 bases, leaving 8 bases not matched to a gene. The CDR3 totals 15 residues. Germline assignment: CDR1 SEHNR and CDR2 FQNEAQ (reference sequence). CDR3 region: CASRDRDRFTGELFF. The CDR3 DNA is TGTGCCAGCAGGGACCGGGACAGATTCACCGGGGAGCTGTTTTTT.

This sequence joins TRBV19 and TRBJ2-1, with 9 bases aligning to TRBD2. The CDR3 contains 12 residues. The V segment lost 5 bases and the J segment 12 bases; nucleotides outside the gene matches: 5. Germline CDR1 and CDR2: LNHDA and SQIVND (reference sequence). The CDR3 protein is CASSLVAGVQFF. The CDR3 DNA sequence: TGTGCCAGTAGTTTGGTAGCGGGAGTGCAGTTCTTC. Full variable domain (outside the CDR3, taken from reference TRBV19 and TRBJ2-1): DGGITQSPKYLFRKEGQNVTLSCEQNLNHDAMYWYRQDPGQGLRLIYYSQIVNDFQKGDIAEGYSVSREKKESFPLTVTSAQKNPTAFYLCASSLVAGVQFFGPGTRLTVL.

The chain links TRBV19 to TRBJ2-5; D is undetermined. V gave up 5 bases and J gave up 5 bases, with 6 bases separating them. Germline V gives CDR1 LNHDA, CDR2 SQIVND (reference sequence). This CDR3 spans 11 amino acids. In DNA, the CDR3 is TGTGCCAGTAGTGATCGGGAGACCCAGTACTTC. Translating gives CASSDRETQYF. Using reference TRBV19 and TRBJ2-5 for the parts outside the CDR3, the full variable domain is DGGITQSPKYLFRKEGQNVTLSCEQNLNHDAMYWYRQDPGQGLRLIYYSQIVNDFQKGDIAEGYSVSREKKESFPLTVTSAQKNPTAFYLCASSDRETQYFGPGTRLLVL.

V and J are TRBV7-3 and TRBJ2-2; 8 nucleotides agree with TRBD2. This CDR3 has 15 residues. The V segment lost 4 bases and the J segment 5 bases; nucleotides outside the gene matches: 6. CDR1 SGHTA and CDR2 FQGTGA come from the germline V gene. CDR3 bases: TGTGCCAGCAGCTCAGCGGGAGTGGGTACCGGGGAGCTGTTTTTT. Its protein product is CASSSAGVGTGELFF.

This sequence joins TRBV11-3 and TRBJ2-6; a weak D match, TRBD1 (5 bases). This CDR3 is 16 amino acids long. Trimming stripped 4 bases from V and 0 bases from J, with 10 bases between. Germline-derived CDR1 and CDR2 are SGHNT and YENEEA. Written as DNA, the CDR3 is TGTGCCAGCAGCTCCGGACAAAGCTCTGGGGCCAACGTCCTGACTTTC. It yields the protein CASSSGQSSGANVLTF.

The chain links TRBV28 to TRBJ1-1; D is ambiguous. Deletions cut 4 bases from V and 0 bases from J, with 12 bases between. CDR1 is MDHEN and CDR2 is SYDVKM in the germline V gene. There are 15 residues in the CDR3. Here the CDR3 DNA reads TGTGCCAGCAGTTCCCTGGGAGGAGTGAACACTGAAGCTTTCTTT. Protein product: CASSSLGGVNTEAFF.

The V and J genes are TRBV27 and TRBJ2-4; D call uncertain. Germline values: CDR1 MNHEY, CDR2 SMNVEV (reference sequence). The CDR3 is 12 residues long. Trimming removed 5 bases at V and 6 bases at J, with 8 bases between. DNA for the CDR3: TGTGCCAGCAGTAACCAGGCAAACATTCAGTACTTC. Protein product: CASSNQANIQYF.

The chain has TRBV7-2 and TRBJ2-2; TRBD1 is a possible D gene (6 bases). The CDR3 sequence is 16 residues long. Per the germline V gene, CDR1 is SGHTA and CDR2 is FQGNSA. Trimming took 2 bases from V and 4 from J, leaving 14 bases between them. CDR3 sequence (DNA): TGTGCCAGCAGCTTATTCTCAGGGGCGGGCACCGGGGAGCTGTTTTTT. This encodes CASSLFSGAGTGELFF.

This CDR3 is CSVGRGSQETQYF. The CDR3 DNA reads as TGCAGCGTTGGCAGGGGGAGCCAAGAGACCCAGTACTTC. The rearrangement links TRBV29-1 to TRBJ2-5; 7 nucleotides agree with TRBD1. Germline loops: CDR1 SQVTM, CDR2 ANQGSEA. This CDR3 has 13 residues. Trimming at V came to 4 bases and at J to 1 base, leaving 3 bases not matched to a gene.

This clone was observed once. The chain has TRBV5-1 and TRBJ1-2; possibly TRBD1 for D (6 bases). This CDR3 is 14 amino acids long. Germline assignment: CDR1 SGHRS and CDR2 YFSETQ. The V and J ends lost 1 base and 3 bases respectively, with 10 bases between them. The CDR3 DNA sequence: TGCGCCAGCAGCTTGTCAGGGGATGACTATGGCTACACCTTC. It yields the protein CASSLSGDDYGYTF.

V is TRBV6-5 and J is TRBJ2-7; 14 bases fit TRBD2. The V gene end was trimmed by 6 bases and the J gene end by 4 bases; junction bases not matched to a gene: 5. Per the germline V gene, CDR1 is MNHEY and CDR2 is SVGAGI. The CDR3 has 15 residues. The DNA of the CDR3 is TGTGCCAGCAGGGGGACTAGCGGGAGTCAGTACGAGCAGTACTTC. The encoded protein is CASRGTSGSQYEQYF.

The CDR3 DNA reads TGTGCCAGCAGTTACGGGCCGCAAATCCCCTACGAGCAGTACTTC. It translates to CASSYGPQIPYEQYF. The chain uses TRBV6-5 and TRBJ2-7; D is undetermined. The CDR3 sequence is 15 residues long. Germline CDR1 is MNHEY and CDR2 is SVGAGI. V lost 2 bases and J 2 bases, leaving 13 bases between the germline ends.

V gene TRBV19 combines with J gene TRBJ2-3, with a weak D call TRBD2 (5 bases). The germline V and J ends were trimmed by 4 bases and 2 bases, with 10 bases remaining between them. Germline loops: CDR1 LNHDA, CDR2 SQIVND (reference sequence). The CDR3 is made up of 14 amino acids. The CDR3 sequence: CASSTIATTDTQYF. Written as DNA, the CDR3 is TGTGCCAGTAGTACGATAGCGACCACAGATACGCAGTATTTT. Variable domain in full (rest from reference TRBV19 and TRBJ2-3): DGGITQSPKYLFRKEGQNVTLSCEQNLNHDAMYWYRQDPGQGLRLIYYSQIVNDFQKGDIAEGYSVSREKKESFPLTVTSAQKNPTAFYLCASSTIATTDTQYFGPGTRLTVL.

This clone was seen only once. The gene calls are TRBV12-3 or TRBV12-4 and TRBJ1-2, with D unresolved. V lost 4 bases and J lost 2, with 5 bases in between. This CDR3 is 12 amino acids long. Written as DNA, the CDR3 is TGTGCCAGCAGTTCCAGGAACTATGGCTACACCTTC. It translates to CASSSRNYGYTF.

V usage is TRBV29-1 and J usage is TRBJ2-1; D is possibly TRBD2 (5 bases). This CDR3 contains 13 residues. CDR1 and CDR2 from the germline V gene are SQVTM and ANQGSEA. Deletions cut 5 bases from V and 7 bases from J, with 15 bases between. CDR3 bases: TGCAGCGTTACCCGGGGAGCGGTTAATGAGCAGTTCTTC. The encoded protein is CSVTRGAVNEQFF.

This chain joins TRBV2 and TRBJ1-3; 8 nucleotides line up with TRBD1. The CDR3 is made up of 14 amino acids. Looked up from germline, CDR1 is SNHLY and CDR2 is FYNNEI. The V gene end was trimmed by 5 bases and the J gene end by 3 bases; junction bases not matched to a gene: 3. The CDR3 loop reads CASSSTGDGNTIYF. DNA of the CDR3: TGTGCCAGCAGTTCGACAGGGGATGGAAACACCATATATTTT.

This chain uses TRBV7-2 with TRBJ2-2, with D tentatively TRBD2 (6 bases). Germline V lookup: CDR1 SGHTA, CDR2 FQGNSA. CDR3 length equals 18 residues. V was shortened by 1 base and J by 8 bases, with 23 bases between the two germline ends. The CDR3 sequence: CASSLGPPGLPPRGELFF. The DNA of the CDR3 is TGTGCCAGCAGCTTAGGGCCACCGGGACTCCCCCCCCGGGGGGAGCTGTTTTTT.

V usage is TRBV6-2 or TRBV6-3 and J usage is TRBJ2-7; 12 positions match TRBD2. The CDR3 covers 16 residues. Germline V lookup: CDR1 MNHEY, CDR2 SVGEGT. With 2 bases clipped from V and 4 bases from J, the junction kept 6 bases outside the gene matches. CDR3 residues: CASSYPTSGSAYEQYF. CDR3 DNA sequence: TGTGCCAGCAGTTACCCGACTAGCGGGAGTGCATACGAGCAGTACTTC.